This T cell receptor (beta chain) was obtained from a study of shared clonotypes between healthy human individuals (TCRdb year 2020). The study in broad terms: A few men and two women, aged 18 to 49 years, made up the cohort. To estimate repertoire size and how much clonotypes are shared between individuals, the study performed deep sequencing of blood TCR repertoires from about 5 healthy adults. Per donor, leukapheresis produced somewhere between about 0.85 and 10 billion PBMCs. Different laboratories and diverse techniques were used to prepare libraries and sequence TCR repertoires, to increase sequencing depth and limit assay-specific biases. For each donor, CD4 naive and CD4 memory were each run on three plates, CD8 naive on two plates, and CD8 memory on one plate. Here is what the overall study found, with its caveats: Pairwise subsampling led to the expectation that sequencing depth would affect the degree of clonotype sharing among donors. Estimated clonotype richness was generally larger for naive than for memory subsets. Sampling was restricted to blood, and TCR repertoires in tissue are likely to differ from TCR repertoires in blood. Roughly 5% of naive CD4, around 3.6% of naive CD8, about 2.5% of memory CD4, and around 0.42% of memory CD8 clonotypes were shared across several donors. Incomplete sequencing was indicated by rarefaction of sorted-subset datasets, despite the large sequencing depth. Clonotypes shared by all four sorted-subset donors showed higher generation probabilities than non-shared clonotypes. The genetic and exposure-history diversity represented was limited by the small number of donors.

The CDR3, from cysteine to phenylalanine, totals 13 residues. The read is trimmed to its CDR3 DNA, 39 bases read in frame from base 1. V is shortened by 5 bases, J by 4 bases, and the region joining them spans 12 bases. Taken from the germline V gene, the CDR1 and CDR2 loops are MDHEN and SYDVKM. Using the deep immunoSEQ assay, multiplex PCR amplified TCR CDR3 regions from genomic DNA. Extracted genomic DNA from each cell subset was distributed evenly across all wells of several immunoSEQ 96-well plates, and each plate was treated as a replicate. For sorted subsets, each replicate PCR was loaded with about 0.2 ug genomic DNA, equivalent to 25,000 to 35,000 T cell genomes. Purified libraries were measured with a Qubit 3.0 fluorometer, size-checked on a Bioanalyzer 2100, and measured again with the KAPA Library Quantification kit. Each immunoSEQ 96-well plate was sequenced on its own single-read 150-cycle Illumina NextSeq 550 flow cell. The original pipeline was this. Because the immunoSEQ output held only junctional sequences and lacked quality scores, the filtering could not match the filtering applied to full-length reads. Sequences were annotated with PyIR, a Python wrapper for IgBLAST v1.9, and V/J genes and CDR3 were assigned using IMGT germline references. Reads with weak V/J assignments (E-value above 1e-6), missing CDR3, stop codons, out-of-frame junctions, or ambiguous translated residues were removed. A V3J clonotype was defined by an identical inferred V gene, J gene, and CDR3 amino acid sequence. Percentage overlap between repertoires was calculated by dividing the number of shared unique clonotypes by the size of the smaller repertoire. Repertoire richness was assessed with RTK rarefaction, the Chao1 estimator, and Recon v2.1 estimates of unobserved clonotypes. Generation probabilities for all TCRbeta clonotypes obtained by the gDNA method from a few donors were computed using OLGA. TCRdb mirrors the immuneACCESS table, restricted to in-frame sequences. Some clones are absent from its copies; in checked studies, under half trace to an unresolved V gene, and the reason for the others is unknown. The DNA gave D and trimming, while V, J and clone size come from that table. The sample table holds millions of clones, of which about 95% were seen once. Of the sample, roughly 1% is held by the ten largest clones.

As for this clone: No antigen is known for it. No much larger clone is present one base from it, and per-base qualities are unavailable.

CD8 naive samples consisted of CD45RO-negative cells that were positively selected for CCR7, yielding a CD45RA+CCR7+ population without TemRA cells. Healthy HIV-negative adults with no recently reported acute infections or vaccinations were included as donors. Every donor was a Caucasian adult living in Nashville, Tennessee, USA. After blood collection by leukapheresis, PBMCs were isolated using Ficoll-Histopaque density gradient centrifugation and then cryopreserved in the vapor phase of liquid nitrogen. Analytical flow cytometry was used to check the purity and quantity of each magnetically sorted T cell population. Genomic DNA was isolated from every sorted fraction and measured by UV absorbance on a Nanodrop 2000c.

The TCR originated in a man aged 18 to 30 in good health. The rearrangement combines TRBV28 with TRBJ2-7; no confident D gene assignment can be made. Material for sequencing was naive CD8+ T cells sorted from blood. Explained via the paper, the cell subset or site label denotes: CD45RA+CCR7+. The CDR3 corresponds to CASSPGDPYEQYF. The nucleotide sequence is TGTGCCAGCAGTCCGGGTGACCCGTACGAGCAGTACTTC.